This note documents a single T cell receptor beta chain sequence. Its target is not known. PCR was performed using 60 Vbeta and 13 Jbeta primers. The repertoire was sequenced with immunoSEQ multiplex PCR; TCRdb's copy has only in-frame clones and lacks some. The sample carries under 70,000 clones, 77% recorded once. This entry belongs to a study of cytomegalovirus exposure and HLA in healthy donors. General study results and limits: Researchers reported that a few CMV-associated chains were confirmed in vitro as CMV antigen-specific.

CDR3 length: 12 amino acids. CDR1 and CDR2 (germline): SNHLY, FYNNEI. With 3 bases removed from V and 9 bases from J, the gap between germline ends came to 11 bases. Sequenced sample: PBMCs. This TCR came from a female donor in good health and CMV-seronegative. This chain connects TRBV2 to TRBJ2-5; D ambiguous. The CDR3 nucleotides read TGTGCCAGCAGTGAGGGCTCCTGGGCCCAGTACTTC. Its translation is CASSEGSWAQYF.